This T cell receptor beta chain was recorded in a study of blood T cell repertoires in COVID-19. Study details: The study drew acute and convalescent COVID-19 samples from the United States, Italy and Spain.

Assay used: immunoSEQ multiplex PCR; TCRdb lists only in-frame clones, some missing. The data contain 250,000 to 350,000 clones, around nine tenths of them singletons. The table lists this clone with a count of one. The CDR3 loop spans 19 amino acids. After removal of 1 base from V and 6 bases from J, the junction contained 19 bases not matched to a gene. Germline V gene data show CDR1 as SGHTA and CDR2 as FQGNSA. This receptor was identified in a man aged 25-40 years with acute or convalescent COVID-19. Sequenced material: peripheral blood. The chain joins TRBV7-2 to TRBJ1-1, with 8 bases matching TRBD1. The CDR3 sequence is CASSLVGGWFAGGDPEAFF. CDR3 nucleotides: TGTGCCAGCAGCTTAGTAGGAGGGTGGTTTGCAGGGGGCGACCCTGAAGCTTTCTTT. The entire variable domain, with the rest obtained from reference TRBV7-2 and TRBJ1-1, is as follows: GAGVSQSPSNKVTEKGKDVELRCDPISGHTALYWYRQSLGQGLEFLIYFQGNSAPDKSGLPSDRFSAERTGGSVSTLTIQRTQQEDSAVYLCASSLVGGWFAGGDPEAFFGQGTRLTVV.